The subject of this entry is one T cell receptor (beta chain). Synthetic TCR analog templates were spiked into all PCRs individually. Sequenced by immunoSEQ multiplex PCR; TCRdb stores in-frame clones only, minus some. Of 100,000 to 150,000 clones listed, less than 85% are singletons. This specimen belongs to a study of PD-L1 blockade in urothelial cancer. Study information: Chemotherapy regimens numbering 0 to 3 had been given to patients.

As to time point: pretreatment peripheral blood. The sequencing here drew on PBMCs, taken around atezolizumab (anti-PD-L1) treatment. The source of this sequence is a man aged 50-59 years with urothelial cancer.

CDR3 coding DNA: TGTGCCAGCAGTGAACGAAGCGGGAGAGGGGACAATGAGCAGTTCTTC. Translating it yields CASSERSGRGDNEQFF. The chain couples TRBV28 to TRBJ2-1, with 8 bases that match TRBD2. Germline CDR1 reads MDHEN; CDR2 reads SYDVKM. This CDR3 has 16 amino acids. V gave up 5 bases and J gave up 5 bases; unmatched junction bases: 11.